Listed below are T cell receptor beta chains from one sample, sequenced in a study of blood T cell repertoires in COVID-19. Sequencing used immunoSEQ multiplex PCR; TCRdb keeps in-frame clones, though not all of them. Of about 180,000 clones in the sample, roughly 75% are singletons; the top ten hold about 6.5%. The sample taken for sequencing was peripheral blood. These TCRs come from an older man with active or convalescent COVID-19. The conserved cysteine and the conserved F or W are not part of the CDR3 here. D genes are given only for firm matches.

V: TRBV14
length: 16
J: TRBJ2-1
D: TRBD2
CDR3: ASSRRTSGFSSYNEQF

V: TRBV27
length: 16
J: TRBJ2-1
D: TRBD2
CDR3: ASSSHIKISGGRDEQF

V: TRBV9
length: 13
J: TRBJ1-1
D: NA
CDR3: ASSRKGDGSTEAF

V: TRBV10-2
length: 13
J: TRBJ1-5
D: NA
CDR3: ASSGEGGSNQPQH

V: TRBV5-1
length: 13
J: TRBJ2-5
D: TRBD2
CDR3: ASSLDSAGGGTQY

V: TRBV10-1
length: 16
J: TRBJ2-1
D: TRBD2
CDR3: ASSENSGGATTYNEQF

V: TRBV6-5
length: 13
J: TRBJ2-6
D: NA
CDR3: ASSSGEDGANVLT

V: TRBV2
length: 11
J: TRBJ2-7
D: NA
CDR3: ASSEDSPYEQY

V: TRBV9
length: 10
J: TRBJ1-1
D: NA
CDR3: ASSVVQGEAF

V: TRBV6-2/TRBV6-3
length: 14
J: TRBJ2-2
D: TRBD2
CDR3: ASSYPAGGITGELF

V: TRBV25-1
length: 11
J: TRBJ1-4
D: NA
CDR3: ASRSQANEKLF

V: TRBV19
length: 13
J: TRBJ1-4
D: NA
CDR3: ASSPTRGSNEKLF

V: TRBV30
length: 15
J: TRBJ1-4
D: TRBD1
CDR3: AWSRQGVRRANEKLF

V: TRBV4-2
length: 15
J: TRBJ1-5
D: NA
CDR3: ASSQPSGAGLIQPQH

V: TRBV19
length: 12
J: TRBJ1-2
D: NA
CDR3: ASSTLQGFAGYT

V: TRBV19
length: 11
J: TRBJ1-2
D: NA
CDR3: ASSMGSLYGYT

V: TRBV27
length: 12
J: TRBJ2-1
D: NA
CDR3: ATSAGTRLGEQF

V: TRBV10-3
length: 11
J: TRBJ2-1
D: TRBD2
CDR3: AISAAGDNEQF

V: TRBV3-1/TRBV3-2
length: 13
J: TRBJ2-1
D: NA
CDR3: ASSPGSVAYNEQF

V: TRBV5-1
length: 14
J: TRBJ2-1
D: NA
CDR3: ASSPRWENPYNEQF

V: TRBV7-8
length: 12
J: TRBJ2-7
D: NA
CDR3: ASSLVDKFYEQY

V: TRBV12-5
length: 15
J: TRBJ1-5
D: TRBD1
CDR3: ASGLEAGTGVNQPQH

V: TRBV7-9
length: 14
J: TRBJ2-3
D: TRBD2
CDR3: ASSTSGRGAADTQY

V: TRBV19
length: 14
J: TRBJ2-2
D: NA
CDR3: ASSRGRSPYTGELF

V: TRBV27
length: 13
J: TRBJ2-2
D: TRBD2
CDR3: ASSQSGRASGELF

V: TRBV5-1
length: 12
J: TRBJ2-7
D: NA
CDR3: ASSSPGAPYEQY

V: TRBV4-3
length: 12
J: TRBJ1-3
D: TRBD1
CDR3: ASSQADRGNTIY

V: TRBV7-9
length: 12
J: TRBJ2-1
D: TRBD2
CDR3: ASSATSGSNEQF

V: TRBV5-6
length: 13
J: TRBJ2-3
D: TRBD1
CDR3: ASSLMTGATDTQY